A single count supports the clone carrying this TCR beta chain. The antigen is unknown. Indicated time point: patch test 1, 2 weeks after DPC sensitization. Treatment described: therapeutic diphenylcyclopropenone sensitization with weekly scalp DPC. V was clipped by 10 bases and J by 6 bases; unmatched bases: 17. CDR1 and CDR2 (germline): MDHEN, SYDVKM. This CDR3 comprises 16 residues. Per the authors' pipeline: From approximately 25,000 to 650,000 TCRs were found per sample, with a median of about 96,000. MiXCR, run by TCRdb on the RACE reads, gives a single entry per CDR3 protein. The V and J calls were determined by TCRdb, not by the authors. The table shows fewer than 95,000 distinct CDR3 sequences, with roughly a tenth occurring only once. The record originates from a study of human T cells and chemical hapten exposure. General study findings and limits: With DPC sensitization, TCRs exceeding 1 in 1000 frequency showed no change. Compared with pre-sensitization or healthy control sets, expanded TCRs clustered more.

Sequencing used whole blood, obtained in connection with sensitization to the hapten diphenylcyclopropenone (DPC). The TCR sequence derives from a man between 35 and 55 years old with alopecia areata. Some clones in this sample may be carry-over from other donors' samples. J is TRBJ2-3 and V is TRBV28, with TRBD1 matching 9 bases. Here the CDR3 reads CATSQGRDRVIDTQYF. CDR3 sequence (DNA): TGTGCCACCTCCCAGGGGCGGGACAGGGTCATTGATACGCAGTATTTT. Looking up the rest from reference TRBV28 and TRBJ2-3 gives the full variable domain: DVKVTQSSRYLVKRTGEKVFLECVQDMDHENMFWYRQDPGLGLRLIYFSYDVKMKEKGDIPEGYSVSREKKERFSLILESASTNQTSMYLCATSQGRDRVIDTQYFGPGTRLTVL.